The clone carrying this T cell receptor beta chain was detected once. The antigen is unknown. The sample belongs to a study of shared clonotypes between healthy human individuals. Overall study: Used for every donor were three CD4 naive, three CD4 memory, two CD8 naive and one CD8 memory plate.

Profiled with immunoSEQ multiplex PCR; TCRdb holds only in-frame clones, not every one. The table lists around 2.1 million clones, roughly 91% of them singletons. V shed 2 bases and J shed 1 base, with 12 bases lying between them. This CDR3 comprises 15 residues. CDR1 SGDLS and CDR2 YYNGEE come from the germline V gene. Study conclusions and caveats: Larger estimated richness was generally seen in naive subsets than in memory subsets.

In the naive CD8 group, cells lacked CD45RO and were positively selected for CCR7, so terminally differentiated effector memory CD45RA+ cells were left out. Sequenced sample: naive CD8+ T cells from PBMCs. This chain uses TRBV9 with TRBJ1-1; perhaps TRBD1 as D (6 bases). This sequence was found in a man aged 18 to 29 in good health. Some clones in this sample may be carry-over from other donors' samples. For the CDR3, the DNA is TGTGCCAGCAGCGTCTCTTGGGGGCCGAACACTGAAGCTTTCTTT. Amino acid sequence: CASSVSWGPNTEAFF.